The 17 T cell receptor beta chains below were found in one sample sequenced in a study of cytomegalovirus exposure and HLA in healthy donors. Researchers ran the PCR with 60 Vbeta and 13 Jbeta primers. Produced via immunoSEQ multiplex PCR; TCRdb's table is partial and in-frame only. The table records some 90,000 clones, 76% of them present only once. The sample taken for sequencing was PBMCs. The receptors derive from a man aged 40-49 years in good health and CMV-seronegative.

This clone was counted a single time. V and J are TRBV6-1 and TRBJ2-7; D might be TRBD2 (6 bases). The germline CDR1 and CDR2 sequences are MNHNS and SASEGT. The CDR3 contains 10 residues. V lost 3 bases and J lost 13, with 10 bases in between. CDR3 sequence: CASSEGDFYF. The CDR3 DNA reads as TGTGCCAGCAGTGAGGGGGACTTCTACTTC.

The chain couples TRBV2 to TRBJ1-4; D ambiguous. The CDR3 length is 15 residues. The V and J ends lost 2 bases and 2 bases respectively, with 9 bases between them. Germline V gene data show CDR1 as SNHLY and CDR2 as FYNNEI. The CDR3 loop is CASSELSRTNEKLFF. The CDR3, as DNA: TGTGCCAGCAGTGAATTATCACGGACTAATGAAAAACTGTTTTTT.

The chain uses TRBV21-1 and TRBJ1-5. TRBV21-1 has pseudogene status. The CDR3 is made up of 17 amino acids. CDR3 DNA: TGTGCCAGCAGCAAAGAGGCGGGGGCGAAAGGCAATCAGCCCCAGCATTTT. It specifies CASSKEAGAKGNQPQHF.

The J gene is TRBJ1-1, the V gene TRBV6-1, with D possibly matching TRBD1 (5 bases). From germline, CDR1 is MNHNS and CDR2 SASEGT. V was clipped by 4 bases and J by 7 bases, with 13 bases between them. This CDR3 has 13 amino acids. CDR3 bases: TGTGCCAGCAGTGCCCAGGTGGGGGGTGAAGCTTTCTTT. Translated, it gives CASSAQVGGEAFF.

This chain joins TRBV4-2 and TRBJ1-5, with D possibly being TRBD1 (5 bases). Trimming removed 3 bases at V and 7 bases at J, with 16 bases between. CDR3 length: 15 residues. Germline V gene data show CDR1 as LGHNA and CDR2 as YNFKEQ. The CDR3 sequence: CASSQSPREGQPQHF. DNA for the CDR3: TGTGCCAGCAGCCAGTCCCCCAGGGAAGGGCAGCCCCAGCATTTT.

The V call is TRBV29-1, the J call TRBJ2-6, with a possible D match to TRBD2 (7 bases). Per germline, CDR1 SQVTM and CDR2 ANQGSEA. V was pared by 6 bases and J by 1 base, with 13 bases between. This CDR3 spans 15 amino acids. The CDR3 spells CSVEGGESGANVLTF. CDR3 DNA sequence: TGCAGCGTGGAGGGGGGGGAATCTGGGGCCAACGTCCTGACTTTC.

This clone has just a few counts. The rearrangement uses TRBV11-3 and TRBJ1-1; 12 positions match TRBD1. V lost 6 bases, J lost 3 bases, and 11 bases stayed unmatched. This CDR3 is 17 amino acids long. Germline assignment: CDR1 SGHNT and CDR2 YENEEA. CDR3 DNA: TGTGCCAGCAGAAAGCGGGGACAGGGGGCTGGAGACACTGAAGCTTTCTTT. Its translation is CASRKRGQGAGDTEAFF.

This clone was detected only once. The rearrangement links TRBV5-1 to TRBJ1-1; no definite D call. Between the trimmed V and J ends, which lost 0 bases and 4 bases, there was a span of 10 bases. The CDR3 length is 14 residues. Germline CDR1 and CDR2: SGHRS and YFSETQ. The CDR3: CASSLAGLSTEAFF. The CDR3 DNA sequence: TGCGCCAGCAGCTTGGCGGGTCTGAGCACTGAAGCTTTCTTT.

The chain has TRBV28 and TRBJ2-7; D uncertain. Trimming removed 3 bases from V and 2 bases from J, with 11 bases in between. CDR3 length equals 14 residues. Germline values: CDR1 MDHEN, CDR2 SYDVKM. CDR3 sequence (DNA): TGTGCCAGCAGTTTGTACACCTCAGCCTACGAGCAGTACTTC. It is translated as CASSLYTSAYEQYF.

CDR3 loop: CAISEDRDQPQHF. In nucleotides, the CDR3 is TGTGCCATCAGTGAGGACAGAGATCAGCCCCAGCATTTT. V and J are TRBV10-3 and TRBJ1-5, with TRBD1 as a possible D gene (5 bases). Trimming removed 2 bases from V and 5 bases from J, with 7 bases in between. Germline lookup yields CDR1 ENHRY and CDR2 SYGVKD. This CDR3 is built from 13 residues.

The V call is TRBV13, the J call TRBJ2-1; the match to TRBD2 covers 7 bases. In germline, CDR1 is PRHDT, CDR2 FYEKMQ (reference sequence). The CDR3 has 15 amino acids. V gave up 2 bases and J gave up 4 bases; unmatched junction bases: 5. The CDR3 DNA sequence: TGTGCCAGCAGCTTACGGGACTATACATACAATGAGCAGTTCTTC. Translation: CASSLRDYTYNEQFF.

V and J are TRBV4-1 and TRBJ2-7; 7 bases fit TRBD2. The CDR3 sequence is 15 residues long. V was pared by 1 base and J by 4 bases, with 7 bases of the junction left unmatched. CDR1 is MGHRA, CDR2 YSYEKL, per germline. CDR3 amino acids: CASSQAGSSGYEQYF. DNA for the CDR3: TGCGCCAGCAGCCAAGCGGGTTCTAGCGGATACGAGCAGTACTTC.

This clone turned up a few times. The rearrangement links TRBV5-1 to TRBJ1-1; D uncertain. The CDR3 covers 14 residues. The germline V gene encodes CDR1 SGHRS and CDR2 YFSETQ. The ends were cut back, 1 base at V and 2 bases at J, with 9 bases in the middle. The CDR3 DNA sequence: TGCGCCAGCAGCTTGACGAGGTCCAACACTGAAGCTTTCTTT. Protein: CASSLTRSNTEAFF.

This chain uses TRBV5-5 with TRBJ1-1; no firm D call. V dropped 0 bases and J dropped 5 bases, with 17 bases sitting between them. Germline V gene lookup returns CDR1 SGHKS and CDR2 YYEKEE (reference sequence). The CDR3 is 16 residues long. The CDR3 sequence is CASSLDPRASGTEAFF. The CDR3 DNA reads as TGTGCCAGCAGCTTGGACCCTCGGGCGAGCGGAACTGAAGCTTTCTTT.

The J gene is TRBJ2-2, the V gene TRBV29-1; D unresolved. CDR3 length equals 11 residues. Trimming shortened V by 6 bases and J by 1 base, and 3 bases separated the two germline ends. CDR1 and CDR2 (germline): SQVTM, ANQGSEA. Here the CDR3 reads CSVGNTGELFF. The DNA of the CDR3 is TGCAGCGTCGGGAACACCGGGGAGCTGTTTTTT.

The V gene is TRBV28, the J gene TRBJ1-2; TRBD1 agrees at 9 bases. Germline CDR1 reads MDHEN; CDR2 reads SYDVKM. Germline trimming cut 6 bases from V and 8 bases from J; bases unmatched to any gene: 16. The CDR3 loop spans 16 amino acids. In DNA, the CDR3 is TGTGCCAGCAGCCCTTATTGGACAGGGGTTTTGAGGGGCTACACCTTC. It codes for CASSPYWTGVLRGYTF.

V gene TRBV19 combines with J gene TRBJ1-2; D is unresolved. Germline CDR1 and CDR2: LNHDA and SQIVND (reference sequence). This CDR3 is 14 amino acids long. The ends were cut back, 1 base at V and 1 base at J, with 7 bases in the middle. In DNA, the CDR3 is TGTGCCAGTAGTATAGGGGCCAGTAACTATGGCTACACCTTC. Its translation: CASSIGASNYGYTF.